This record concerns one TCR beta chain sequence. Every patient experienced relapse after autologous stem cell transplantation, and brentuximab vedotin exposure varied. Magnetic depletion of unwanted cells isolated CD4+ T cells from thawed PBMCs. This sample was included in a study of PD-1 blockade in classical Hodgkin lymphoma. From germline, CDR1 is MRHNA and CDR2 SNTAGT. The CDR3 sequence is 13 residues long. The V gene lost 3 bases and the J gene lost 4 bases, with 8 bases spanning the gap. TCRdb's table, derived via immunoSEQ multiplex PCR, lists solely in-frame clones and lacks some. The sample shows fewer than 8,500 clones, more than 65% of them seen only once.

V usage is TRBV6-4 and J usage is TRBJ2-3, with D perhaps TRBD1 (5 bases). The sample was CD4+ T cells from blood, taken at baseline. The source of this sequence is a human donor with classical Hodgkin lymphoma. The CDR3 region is CASSDQGPDTQYF. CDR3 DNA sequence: TGTGCCAGCAGTGATCAGGGTCCAGATACGCAGTATTTT.